The source of this T cell receptor beta chain is a study of T cell changes during pregnancy in multiple sclerosis. Sequencing was performed with immunoSEQ multiplex PCR; in TCRdb, only in-frame clones are kept and a portion is missing. Here the sample spans more than 55,000 clones, approximately 90% being singletons. A few counts support this clone. The CDR3 is 14 amino acids. V gave up 0 bases and J gave up 5 bases, with 11 bases separating them. Germline V lookup: CDR1 SGDLS, CDR2 YYNGEE. This clonotype originated in a female donor with multiple sclerosis, enrolled in a pregnancy study. The sequences come from peripheral blood, collected in the second trimester of pregnancy. The V call is TRBV9, the J call TRBJ1-1; D is unresolved. CDR3 in DNA: TGTGCCAGCAGCGTAGATAGTAGGAGGACTGAAGCTTTCTTT. Amino acids: CASSVDSRRTEAFF.